The clone carrying this TCR beta chain came up a few times. Its antigen is as yet unknown. These data come from a study of T-cell memory formation after mild COVID-19. About the study: The study found TCR clusters largely donor specific. Study-wide results and caveats: Some clones that responded were present in memory (sampled pre-infection), which suggests cross-reactive memory joined. The study found contracting CD4+ clones mainly in CM and EM and contracting CD8+ clones in EMRA.

Trimming shortened V by 4 bases and J by 3 bases, and 16 bases separated the two germline ends. The CDR3 is 15 amino acids. The germline V gene has CDR1 SGHRS and CDR2 YFSETQ. TCRdb called the 5' RACE reads again in MiXCR, with one record for every CDR3 protein. Altogether around 250,000 distinct CDR3 sequences are present, around 16% being singletons, with the ten largest covering roughly 24%. Input material: PBMCs or a T cell subset sorted from them (not recorded which). The sequence came from a man between 18 and 35 years old who had mild COVID-19 (a few samples of this study predate the infection). Cell type and time point are not known. The chain uses TRBV5-1 and TRBJ1-2; D unclear. The CDR3 here is CASSLLGSRDYGYTF. The CDR3 bases are TGCGCCAGCAGCCTGCTCGGATCACGGGACTATGGCTACACCTTC.